This T cell receptor (beta chain) was observed in a study of blood T cell repertoires in COVID-19 (dated by TCRdb to the early 2020s). Background on the whole study: Collaborator samples came from the United States, Italy and Spain and covered acute and convalescent phases of COVID-19. The prospective study material was composed of cDNA or gDNA derived from T cells, B-cell-depleted T cells, or PBMCs. The sample metadata nearly always contained a de-identified subject ID, COVID-19 status, age in years and sex. A freely available public database, intended as a resource for researchers studying the immune response to SARS-CoV-2, is where the repertoires were released. Samples came from the ongoing ImmuneRACE study (first 160 participants) plus 1,254 subjects from 6 global collaborators. Where HLA class I and class II types were available, the types were taken from metadata supplied by the sample provider, not from assay-based typing. Subjects who had been exposed to COVID-19, were actively infected with it, or had recovered from it provided the deeply sampled blood TCRbeta repertoires that made up the dataset. Study-wide findings and limitations: The amount of clinical and demographic metadata varied by source and participant and was provided uncurated.

In Seattle, one collaborating source enrolled patients while the infection was active and tracked those patients longitudinally over the course of disease. Whole blood was collected in K2EDTA tubes by collaborating institutions according to the institutions' own protocols. For TCRbeta analysis, collaborator samples were shipped as frozen whole blood, as isolated PBMCs, or as DNA extracted from either sample type. The immunoSEQ Assay, a bias-controlled multiplex PCR, was used to amplify TCRbeta CDR3 regions from genomic DNA. As for the original processing: Within the assay, amplification of reference gene primers was used to estimate how many nucleated cells each sample contained. To quantify the absolute abundance of each unique TCRbeta CDR3 rearrangement, sequence reads were collapsed and filtered. For each sample, productive Simpson clonality was calculated by taking the square root of Simpson's diversity index across productive rearrangements. Drawn from immuneACCESS, this table holds only the in-frame rearrangements with V and J called that TCRdb kept. Clones are partly lost; checked studies trace under half to an unresolved V gene and leave the rest unexplained. Clone size and V and J calls were adopted from that table, with D and trimming inferred from the DNA. This sample holds about 260,000 clones; about nine tenths were observed only once. The leading ten clones occupy around 10% of the sample.

Notes on this clone: This clone's antigen is unknown. Base-call qualities are not available, and no considerably larger clone is one nucleotide away.

The source material was peripheral blood. The receptor's source is a woman aged 25 to 39 with COVID-19, enrolled during active disease.

Read as DNA, the sequence is TGTGCCAGCAGTTTAGCGGCAACCTATGGCTACACCTTC. Translated, it reads CASSLAATYGYTF. Here the chain combines TRBV28 and TRBJ1-2; the D gene cannot be resolved reliably. The CDR3 sequence holds 13 residues, the cysteine and phenylalanine included. The retained sequence is limited to the CDR3, 39 bases, with the frame set at the first base. CDR1 and CDR2 are read off the germline V gene as MDHEN and SYDVKM. V was cut back by 2 bases and J by 4 bases, leaving a gap of 8 bases between them.